The 27 T cell receptor beta chains below come from one sample, sequenced in a study of T-cell reconstitution after alpha-beta-depleted transplantation in children listed by TCRdb under 2016. The library was obtained by PCR. Instrument used: Illumina HiSeq 2500. TCR libraries were prepared with molecular barcoding, using unique molecular identifiers to normalize TCRbeta repertoire quantification. TCRdb reprocessed the public reads (quality trimming at Q25 with fastp, clone calling with MiXCR) and kept in-frame beta chains. Rows are unified per CDR3 protein, each entry keeping the most common DNA and genes. The sample table records 170,000 or so distinct CDR3 sequences; 6% to 7% of these occur just once. The top ten hold 3% to 3.5% of the sample. The specimen was PBMCs from the stem cell graft donor, collected from the stem cell graft. The receptor set was obtained from a human donor who donated a stem cell graft to a child with Wiskott-Aldrich syndrome.

This clonotype showed up many times. The chain couples TRBV28 to TRBJ2-7; TRBD1 agrees at 7 bases. The V segment lost 6 bases and the J segment 7 bases; nucleotides outside the gene matches: 12. The CDR3 extends over 14 amino acids. Germline V gene lookup returns CDR1 MDHEN and CDR2 SYDVKM. Written as DNA, the CDR3 is TGTGCCAGCAGCCGAGACAGGGTCTTGAGAGAGCAGTACTTC. Its protein is CASSRDRVLREQYF.

V is TRBV19 and J is TRBJ1-4; D gene ambiguous. Germline V gene sequence: CDR1 LNHDA, CDR2 SQIVND (reference sequence). V was cut by 6 bases and J by 6 bases, with 8 bases left in between. This CDR3 is 12 amino acids long. The CDR3 protein is CASRTEDEKLFF. The CDR3, as DNA: TGTGCCAGTAGGACCGAGGATGAAAAACTGTTTTTT.

This clonotype was seen many times. The J gene is TRBJ2-7, the V gene TRBV2, with a weak D call TRBD1 (5 bases). This CDR3 comprises 12 residues. The ends were cut back, 8 bases at V and 4 bases at J, with 12 bases in the middle. Germline CDR1 and CDR2: SNHLY and FYNNEI. The CDR3 is CASQGNGYEQYF. DNA of the CDR3: TGTGCCAGCCAGGGTAATGGGTACGAGCAGTACTTC.

There are many counts of this clonotype. The V and J genes are TRBV12-3 or TRBV12-4 and TRBJ1-5, with D tentatively TRBD1 (5 bases). The V and J ends lost 0 bases and 5 bases respectively, with 11 bases between them. The CDR3 totals 15 residues. The CDR3 sequence: CASSLAVGRDQPQHF. DNA for the CDR3: TGTGCCAGCAGTTTAGCGGTGGGCAGGGATCAGCCCCAGCATTTT.

This clonotype was counted ten times or more. This sequence joins TRBV12-3 or TRBV12-4 and TRBJ2-1, with 11 nucleotides matching TRBD2. V was clipped by 2 bases and J by 8 bases; unmatched bases: 2. CDR3 size: 14 residues. The CDR3 DNA follows: TGTGCCAGCAGTTTACTAGCGGGAGGAGATGAGCAGTTCTTC. Protein sequence: CASSLLAGGDEQFF.

This clonotype was counted ten times or more. CDR3 DNA sequence: TGTGCCAGCAGCTTAGGGGCAGGGGGCGCATTCACCTACGAGCAGTACTTC. It yields the protein CASSLGAGGAFTYEQYF. J is TRBJ2-7 and V is TRBV7-8, with 8 positions matching TRBD1. The CDR3 length is 17 residues. The ends lost 1 base at V and 2 bases at J; junction bases unmatched: 10. Germline V gives CDR1 SGHVS, CDR2 FQNEAQ.

This clonotype was observed a few times. The genes are TRBV19 and TRBJ2-1; D may match TRBD1 or TRBD2 (5 bases each). V was pared by 1 base and J by 7 bases, with 14 bases between. Germline values: CDR1 LNHDA, CDR2 SQIVND (reference sequence). CDR3 length: 15 residues. CDR3 sequence reads: CASSIGGTYQNEQFF. CDR3 nucleotides: TGTGCCAGTAGTATAGGGGGGACCTATCAAAATGAGCAGTTCTTC.

This clonotype was seen ten or more times. The rearrangement joins TRBV28 to TRBJ2-7; D may correspond to TRBD1 or TRBD2 (5 bases each). CDR3 length: 13 amino acids. CDR1 is MDHEN, CDR2 SYDVKM, per germline. Trimming took off 7 bases at V and 3 bases at J, with 13 bases between the two ends. The CDR3 DNA sequence: TGTGCCAGCACCCCTGGGACCCTCTACGAGCAGTACTTC. Translation: CASTPGTLYEQYF.

This clonotype was recorded at least ten times. The chain combines TRBV12-3 or TRBV12-4 with TRBJ2-1; D remains ambiguous. Trimming took off 8 bases at V and 3 bases at J, with 14 bases between the two ends. The CDR3 is 14 residues long. CDR3 sequence (DNA): TGTGCCAGCCTGATCAAGTTGGACTACAATGAGCAGTTCTTC. Translating it yields CASLIKLDYNEQFF.

This clonotype was recorded many times. The chain is built from TRBV12-3 or TRBV12-4 and TRBJ2-3; maybe TRBD2 (6 bases). Between the trimmed V and J ends, which lost 6 bases and 6 bases, there was a span of 19 bases. This CDR3 has 15 amino acids. The DNA of the CDR3 is TGTGCCAGCAGGATCGAGCAGGGAGGTTGGGATACGCAGTATTTT. This codes for CASRIEQGGWDTQYF.

This clonotype was detected many times. This chain links TRBV5-1 with TRBJ2-5; the D gene is possibly TRBD2 (6 bases). CDR1 and CDR2 (germline): SGHRS, YFSETQ. Trimming took 2 bases from V and 4 from J, leaving 15 bases between them. CDR3 size: 15 residues. CDR3 in DNA: TGCGCCAGCAGCTTCCGGGCTAGCGTGGTAGAGACCCAGTACTTC. Its protein product is CASSFRASVVETQYF.

This chain uses TRBV18 with TRBJ2-7; tentatively, D is TRBD1 (6 bases). The CDR3 contains 13 residues. Germline loops: CDR1 KGHSH, CDR2 LQKENI. Trimming removed 3 bases at V and 4 bases at J, with 10 bases between. CDR3 loop: CASSPDSPYEQYF. CDR3 nucleotides: TGTGCCAGCTCACCGGACAGTCCATACGAGCAGTACTTC.

This clonotype was counted many times. This chain links TRBV20-1 with TRBJ2-5, with TRBD1 as a possible D gene (6 bases). The CDR3 sequence is 15 residues long. The germline CDR1 and CDR2 sequences are DFQATT and SNEGSKA (reference sequence). V was cut by 2 bases and J by 4 bases, with 17 bases left in between. The CDR3 is CSARKPLQGRETQYF. Here the CDR3 DNA reads TGCAGTGCTAGAAAGCCATTACAGGGCCGAGAGACCCAGTACTTC.

A few counts support this clonotype. The chain combines TRBV24-1 with TRBJ1-1; 8 bases are a match to TRBD1. With V trimmed by 3 bases and J by 11 bases, 4 bases remained unmatched. CDR3 length: 12 amino acids. Germline V gives CDR1 KGHDR, CDR2 SFDVKD. CDR3 DNA sequence: TGTGCCACCAGTGATACGGACAGGGCGGCTTTCTTT. Translated, it gives CATSDTDRAAFF.

The sample holds many counts of this clonotype. This CDR3 is CASRDRARYTEAFF. The CDR3 DNA follows: TGTGCCAGCAGAGACCGGGCCAGGTACACTGAAGCTTTCTTT. The V and J genes are TRBV6-1 and TRBJ1-1; D gene uncertain. The CDR3 extends over 14 amino acids. Germline V gives CDR1 MNHNS, CDR2 SASEGT. The ends were cut back, 6 bases at V and 3 bases at J, with 14 bases in the middle.

This clonotype was recorded at least ten times. The genes are TRBV5-1 and TRBJ1-4; D not certain. The CDR3 extends over 14 amino acids. Germline V gene sequence: CDR1 SGHRS, CDR2 YFSETQ. Trimming shortened V by 4 bases and J by 8 bases, and 15 bases separated the two germline ends. DNA of the CDR3: TGCGCCAGCAGCCCCTCGTCCGTCAGGGAAAAACTGTTTTTT. Protein sequence: CASSPSSVREKLFF.

This clonotype was seen repeatedly, ten times or more. The V and J genes are TRBV12-3 or TRBV12-4 and TRBJ2-5; D perhaps matches TRBD2 (6 bases). Trimming took off 5 bases at V and 5 bases at J, with 21 bases between the two ends. The CDR3 is 16 amino acids. This CDR3 is CASSRAGTSTYETQYF. The CDR3 bases are TGTGCCAGCAGTCGCGCCGGTACTAGCACTTATGAGACCCAGTACTTC.

This clonotype appeared a few times. The rearrangement links TRBV27 to TRBJ1-6; D is undetermined. V was pared by 3 bases and J by 1 base, with 7 bases between. The CDR3 covers 15 residues. CDR1 is MNHEY and CDR2 is SMNVEV in the germline V gene (reference sequence). CDR3 sequence: CASSFEGSYNSPLHF. The CDR3 nucleotides are TGTGCCAGCAGTTTCGAGGGATCCTATAATTCACCCCTCCACTTT.

This clonotype was seen at least ten times. This chain connects TRBV24-1 to TRBJ2-2; D uncertain. Per germline, CDR1 KGHDR and CDR2 SFDVKD. Trimming stripped 0 bases from V and 3 bases from J, with 4 bases between. The CDR3 covers 14 residues. The CDR3 loop is CATSDLLHTGELFF. DNA for the CDR3: TGTGCCACCAGTGATTTGCTGCACACCGGGGAGCTGTTTTTT.

This clonotype was seen at least ten times. This chain uses TRBV29-1 with TRBJ1-1, with D uncertain. V was shortened by 4 bases and J by 0 bases, with 9 bases between the two germline ends. The V gene's germline CDR1 is SQVTM and CDR2 ANQGSEA. This CDR3 spans 13 amino acids. The CDR3 bases are TGCAGCGTTGGCTCGGTAATGAACACTGAAGCTTTCTTT. Protein sequence: CSVGSVMNTEAFF.

This clonotype was observed at least ten times. The V and J genes are TRBV29-1 and TRBJ1-4, with 8 bases matching TRBD1. V shed 7 bases and J 8 bases; nucleotides not matched to a gene: 9. This CDR3 contains 13 residues. CDR1 and CDR2 from the germline V gene are SQVTM and ANQGSEA. CDR3 amino acids: CSAGQGRAEKLFF. The DNA for the CDR3 is TGCAGCGCCGGACAGGGAAGGGCAGAAAAACTGTTTTTT.

This clonotype was seen repeatedly, ten times or more. The chain is built from TRBV5-1 and TRBJ2-7, with 7 positions matching TRBD2. The germline gives CDR1 SGHRS, CDR2 YFSETQ. After removal of 4 bases from V and 0 bases from J, the junction contained 4 bases not matched to a gene. This CDR3 region has 14 residues. The CDR3 DNA follows: TGCGCCAGCAGCAAAGGCGGGAGCTCCTACGAGCAGTACTTC. It translates to CASSKGGSSYEQYF.

This clonotype was recorded at least ten times. This chain links TRBV12-3 or TRBV12-4 with TRBJ2-7; 10 nucleotides align to TRBD2. The CDR3 consists of 14 residues. V gave up 6 bases and J gave up 4 bases; unmatched junction bases: 6. The CDR3, as DNA: TGTGCCAGCAGCATTGGGACTAGCGTATACGAGCAGTACTTC. Amino acid sequence: CASSIGTSVYEQYF.

Ten or more counts support this clonotype. V usage is TRBV7-2 and J usage is TRBJ2-4; D may correspond to TRBD1 or TRBD2 (5 bases each). The germline V and J ends were trimmed by 3 bases and 7 bases, with 16 bases remaining between them. The V gene's germline CDR1 is SGHTA and CDR2 FQGNSA. This CDR3 spans 15 amino acids. The DNA for the CDR3 is TGTGCCAGCAGCTTTTCGACCCCAGGGACCAACATTCAGTACTTC. The encoded protein is CASSFSTPGTNIQYF.

This clonotype was observed at least ten times. No conserved phenylalanine or tryptophan ends this CDR3, so it is likely a read error. Because the CDR3's place on the DNA is in doubt, the DNA is left out and the CDR3 is given as listed by TCRdb. V and J are TRBV12-3 or TRBV12-4 and TRBJ1-1. With termini counted, the CDR3 has 14 amino acids. The CDR3 loop reads CASNFRVGETEAFL.

This clonotype has a count of ten or more. The chain recombines TRBV7-2 with TRBJ2-5, with D possibly matching TRBD1 (6 bases). V lost 0 bases to trimming and J lost 7 bases, with 15 bases between them. The germline V gene has CDR1 SGHTA and CDR2 FQGNSA. CDR3 length equals 15 residues. CDR3 nucleotides: TGTGCCAGCAGCTTAGCGCCAGGGGCGGATGGGACCCAGTACTTC. Its translation: CASSLAPGADGTQYF.

Only a few counts were recorded for this clonotype. CDR3 in DNA: TGCGCCAGCAGCTTCGGTAATACAGGGACCGATGGCTACACCTTC. This sequence encodes CASSFGNTGTDGYTF. The genes are TRBV5-1 and TRBJ1-2; a weak D match, TRBD1 (6 bases). CDR1 and CDR2 from the germline V gene are SGHRS and YFSETQ. The CDR3 is made up of 15 amino acids. V lost 2 bases and J lost 6, with 17 bases in between.